Detailed here is one T cell receptor (beta chain). This specimen belongs to a study of blood T cell repertoires in COVID-19. On the study more broadly: Sample material is recorded as cDNA or gDNA derived from T cells, B-cell-depleted T cells, or PBMCs.

Seattle patients were enrolled while actively infected and followed longitudinally. The V gene end was trimmed by 8 bases and the J gene end by 6 bases; junction bases not matched to a gene: 8. The CDR3 extends over 13 amino acids. Germline CDR1 is MDHEN and CDR2 is SYDVKM. Authors' data handling: Estimates of nucleated cell counts were drawn from the amplification of reference gene primers. Some clones are missing from TCRdb's copy, which holds only in-frame ones; the method was immunoSEQ multiplex PCR. V and J calls and clone size come straight from that table; D and trimming were deduced from the DNA. This sample has 250,000 to 300,000 clones; roughly 90% occur once, and the top ten carry about 12%.

This clonotype originated in a woman aged 25 to 39 with COVID-19, enrolled during active disease. The sequenced sample consisted of peripheral blood. This chain uses TRBV28 with TRBJ1-2; the match to TRBD1 covers 8 bases. CDR3 DNA: TGTGCCAGCCACTCTCAGGGGGCTAATGGCTACACCTTC. Protein: CASHSQGANGYTF.